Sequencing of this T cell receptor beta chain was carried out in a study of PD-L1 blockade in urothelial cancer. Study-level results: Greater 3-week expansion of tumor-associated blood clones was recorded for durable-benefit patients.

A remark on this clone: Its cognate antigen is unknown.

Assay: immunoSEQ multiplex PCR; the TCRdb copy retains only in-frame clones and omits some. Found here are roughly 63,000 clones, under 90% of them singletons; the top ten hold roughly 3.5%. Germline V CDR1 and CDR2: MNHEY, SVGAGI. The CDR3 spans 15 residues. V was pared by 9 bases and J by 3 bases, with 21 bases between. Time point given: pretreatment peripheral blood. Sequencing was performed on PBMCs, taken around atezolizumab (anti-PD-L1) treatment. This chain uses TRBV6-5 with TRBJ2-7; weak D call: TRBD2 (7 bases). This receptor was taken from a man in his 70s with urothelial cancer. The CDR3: CARGSGGLKGYEQYF. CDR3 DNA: TGTGCCAGAGGGTCGGGGGGCCTAAAGGGCTACGAGCAGTACTTC.